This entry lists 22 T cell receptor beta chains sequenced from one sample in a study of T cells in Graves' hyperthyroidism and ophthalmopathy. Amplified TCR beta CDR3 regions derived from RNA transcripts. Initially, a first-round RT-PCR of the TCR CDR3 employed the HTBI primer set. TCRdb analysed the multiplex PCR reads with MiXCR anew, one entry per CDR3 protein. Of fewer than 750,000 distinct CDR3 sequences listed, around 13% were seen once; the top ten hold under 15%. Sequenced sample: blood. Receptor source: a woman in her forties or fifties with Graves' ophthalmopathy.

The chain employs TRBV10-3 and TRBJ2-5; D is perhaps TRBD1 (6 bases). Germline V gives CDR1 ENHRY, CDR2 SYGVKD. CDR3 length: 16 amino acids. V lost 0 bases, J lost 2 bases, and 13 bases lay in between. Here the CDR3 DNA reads TGTGCCATCAGTGAGTCGGGCAGGGGAAATCAAGAGACCCAGTACTTC. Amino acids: CAISESGRGNQETQYF.

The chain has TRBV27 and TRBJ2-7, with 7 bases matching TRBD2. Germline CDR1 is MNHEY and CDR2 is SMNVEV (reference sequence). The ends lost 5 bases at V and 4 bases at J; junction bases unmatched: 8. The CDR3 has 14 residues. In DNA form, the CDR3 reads TGTGCCAGCAGTCCGGGCGGGAGAGGTTACGAGCAGTACTTC. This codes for CASSPGGRGYEQYF.

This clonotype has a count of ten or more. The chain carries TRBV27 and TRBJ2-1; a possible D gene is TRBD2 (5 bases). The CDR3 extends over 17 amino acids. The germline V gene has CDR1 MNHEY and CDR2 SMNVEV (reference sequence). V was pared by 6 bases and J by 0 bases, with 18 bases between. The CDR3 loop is CASRATLGLSSYNEQFF. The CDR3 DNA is TGTGCCAGCAGAGCAACGCTAGGACTCAGCTCCTACAATGAGCAGTTCTTC.

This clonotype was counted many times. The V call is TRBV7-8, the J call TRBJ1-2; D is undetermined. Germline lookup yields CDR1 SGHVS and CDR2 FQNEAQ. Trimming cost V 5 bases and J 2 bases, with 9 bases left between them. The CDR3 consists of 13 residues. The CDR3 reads CASSAGPNYGYTF. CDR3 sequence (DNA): TGTGCCAGCAGCGCAGGTCCCAACTATGGCTACACCTTC. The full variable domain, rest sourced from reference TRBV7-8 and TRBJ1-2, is GAGVSQSPRYKVAKRGQDVALRCDPISGHVSLFWYQQALGQGPEFLTYFQNEAQLDKSGLPSDRFFAERPEGSVSTLKIQRTQQEDSAVYLCASSAGPNYGYTFGSGTRLTVV.

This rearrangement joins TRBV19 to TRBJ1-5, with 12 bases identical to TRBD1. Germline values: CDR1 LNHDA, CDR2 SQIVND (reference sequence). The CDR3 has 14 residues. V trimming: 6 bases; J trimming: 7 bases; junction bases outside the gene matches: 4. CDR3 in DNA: TGTGCCAGTAGCCGGGACAGGGGGCAACAGCCCCAGCATTTT. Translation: CASSRDRGQQPQHF. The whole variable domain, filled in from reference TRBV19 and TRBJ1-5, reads DGGITQSPKYLFRKEGQNVTLSCEQNLNHDAMYWYRQDPGQGLRLIYYSQIVNDFQKGDIAEGYSVSREKKESFPLTVTSAQKNPTAFYLCASSRDRGQQPQHFGDGTRLSIL.

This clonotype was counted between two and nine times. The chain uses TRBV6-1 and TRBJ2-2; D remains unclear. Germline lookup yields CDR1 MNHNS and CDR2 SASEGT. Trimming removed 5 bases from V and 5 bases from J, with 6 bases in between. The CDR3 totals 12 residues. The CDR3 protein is CASSYWTGELFF. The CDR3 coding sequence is TGTGCCAGCAGTTATTGGACCGGGGAGCTGTTTTTT.

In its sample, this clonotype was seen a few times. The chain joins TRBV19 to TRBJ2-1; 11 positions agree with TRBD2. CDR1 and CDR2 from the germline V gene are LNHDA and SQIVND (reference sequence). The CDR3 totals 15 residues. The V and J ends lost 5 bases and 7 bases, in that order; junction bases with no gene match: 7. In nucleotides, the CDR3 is TGTGCCAGTAGTCGGGTAGCGGGAGGGCTAAATGAGCAGTTCTTC. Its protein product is CASSRVAGGLNEQFF.

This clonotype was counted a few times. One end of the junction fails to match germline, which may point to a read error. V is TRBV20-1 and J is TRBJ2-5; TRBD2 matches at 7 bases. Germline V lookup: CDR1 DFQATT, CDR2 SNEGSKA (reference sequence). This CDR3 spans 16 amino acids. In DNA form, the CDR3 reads TGCAGTGCTCAAGGGACTCGGGGGGAGTATGGGGAGACCCATTACTTC. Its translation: CSAQGTRGEYGETHYF.

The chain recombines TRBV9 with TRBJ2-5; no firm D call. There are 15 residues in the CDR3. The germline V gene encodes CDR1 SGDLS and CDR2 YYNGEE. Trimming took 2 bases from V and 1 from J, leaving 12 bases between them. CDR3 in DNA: TGTGCCAGCAGCGTCCCCCTATTGCGCCAAGAGACCCAGTACTTC. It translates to CASSVPLLRQETQYF. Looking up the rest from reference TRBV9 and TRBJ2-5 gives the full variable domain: DSGVTQTPKHLITATGQRVTLRCSPRSGDLSVYWYQQSLDQGLQFLIQYYNGEERAKGNILERFSAQQFPDLHSELNLSSLELGDSALYFCASSVPLLRQETQYFGPGTRLLVL.

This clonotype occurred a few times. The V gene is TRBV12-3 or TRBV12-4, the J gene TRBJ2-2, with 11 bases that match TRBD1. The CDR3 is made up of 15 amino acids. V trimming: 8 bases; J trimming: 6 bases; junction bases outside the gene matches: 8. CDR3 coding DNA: TGTGCCAGCTCCCCGGGGGACAGGGGGGCCGGGGAGCTGTTTTTT. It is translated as CASSPGDRGAGELFF.

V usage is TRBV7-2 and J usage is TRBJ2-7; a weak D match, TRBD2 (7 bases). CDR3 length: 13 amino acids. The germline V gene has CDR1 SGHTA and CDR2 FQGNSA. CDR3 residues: CAIKRGGESEQYF. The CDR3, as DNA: TGTGCTATCAAGAGGGGGGGAGAGTCCGAGCAGTACTTC. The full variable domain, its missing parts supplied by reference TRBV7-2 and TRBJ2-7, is GAGVSQSPSNKVTEKGKDVELRCDPISGHTALYWYRQSLGQGLEFLIYFQGNSAPDKSGLPSDRFSAERTGGSVSTLTIQRTQQEDSAVYLCAIKRGGESEQYFGPGTRLTVT.

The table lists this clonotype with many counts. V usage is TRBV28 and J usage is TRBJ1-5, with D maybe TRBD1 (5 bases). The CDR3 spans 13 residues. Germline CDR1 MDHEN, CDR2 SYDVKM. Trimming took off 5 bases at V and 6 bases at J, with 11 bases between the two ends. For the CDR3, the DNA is TGTGCCAGCAGTCCCACCAGGGTTCAGCCCCAGCATTTT. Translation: CASSPTRVQPQHF. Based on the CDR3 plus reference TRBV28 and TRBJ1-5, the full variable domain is DVKVTQSSRYLVKRTGEKVFLECVQDMDHENMFWYRQDPGLGLRLIYFSYDVKMKEKGDIPEGYSVSREKKERFSLILESASTNQTSMYLCASSPTRVQPQHFGDGTRLSIL.

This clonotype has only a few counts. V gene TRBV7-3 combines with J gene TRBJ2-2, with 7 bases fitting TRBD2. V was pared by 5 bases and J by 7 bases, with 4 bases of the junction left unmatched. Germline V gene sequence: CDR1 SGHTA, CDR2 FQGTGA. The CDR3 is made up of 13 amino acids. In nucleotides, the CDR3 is TGTGCCAGCAGCGGGACTATCGGCGGGGAGCTGTTTTTT. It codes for CASSGTIGGELFF.

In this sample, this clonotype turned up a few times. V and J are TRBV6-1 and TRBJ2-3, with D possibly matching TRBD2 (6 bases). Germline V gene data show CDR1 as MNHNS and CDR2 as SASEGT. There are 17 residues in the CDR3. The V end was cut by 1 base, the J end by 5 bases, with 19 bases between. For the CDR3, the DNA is TGTGCCAGCAGTGAAGAGGGGACTCCCTTTTTTATAGATACGCAGTATTTT. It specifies CASSEEGTPFFIDTQYF.

In nucleotides, the CDR3 is TGTGCCAGCAGCGGCTTTAGCGGGACCTACAATGAGCAGTTCTTC. It is translated as CASSGFSGTYNEQFF. The chain employs TRBV9 and TRBJ2-1, with 8 bases matching TRBD2. CDR3 size: 15 residues. Germline CDR1 is SGDLS and CDR2 is YYNGEE. The junction had 4 bases not matched to a gene; V was cut back by 3 bases and J by 2 bases.

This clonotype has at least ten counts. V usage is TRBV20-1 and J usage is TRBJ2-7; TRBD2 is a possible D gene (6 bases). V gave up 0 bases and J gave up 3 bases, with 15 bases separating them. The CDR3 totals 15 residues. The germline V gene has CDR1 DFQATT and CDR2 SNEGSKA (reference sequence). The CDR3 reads CSARDLGGLFYEQYF. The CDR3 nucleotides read TGCAGTGCTAGAGATCTAGGAGGGCTATTCTACGAGCAGTACTTC.

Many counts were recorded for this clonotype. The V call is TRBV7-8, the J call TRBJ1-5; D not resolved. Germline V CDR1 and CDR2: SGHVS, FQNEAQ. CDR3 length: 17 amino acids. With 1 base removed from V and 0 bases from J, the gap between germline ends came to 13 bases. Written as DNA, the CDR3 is TGTGCCAGCAGCTTAGGAGTTTTACGGATTAGCAATCAGCCCCAGCATTTT. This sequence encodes CASSLGVLRISNQPQHF.

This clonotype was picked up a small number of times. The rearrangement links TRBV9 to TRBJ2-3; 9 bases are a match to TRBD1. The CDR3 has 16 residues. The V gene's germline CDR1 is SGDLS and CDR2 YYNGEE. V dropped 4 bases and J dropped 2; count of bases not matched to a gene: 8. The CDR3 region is CASSPWGQGITDTQYF. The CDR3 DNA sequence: TGTGCCAGCAGCCCTTGGGGACAGGGTATCACAGATACGCAGTATTTT.

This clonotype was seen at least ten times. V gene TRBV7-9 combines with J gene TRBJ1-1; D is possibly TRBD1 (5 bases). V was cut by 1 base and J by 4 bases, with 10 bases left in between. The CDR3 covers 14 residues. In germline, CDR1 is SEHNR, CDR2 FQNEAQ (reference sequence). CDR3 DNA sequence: TGTGCCAGCAGCTTAGTTTCAGGGTTCACTGAAGCTTTCTTT. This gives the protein CASSLVSGFTEAFF.

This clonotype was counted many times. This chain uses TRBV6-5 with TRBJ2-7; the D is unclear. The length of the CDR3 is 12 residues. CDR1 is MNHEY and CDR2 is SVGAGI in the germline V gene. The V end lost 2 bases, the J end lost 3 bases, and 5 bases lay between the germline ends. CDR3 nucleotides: TGTGCCAGCAGTTACGACAACTACGAGCAGTACTTC. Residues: CASSYDNYEQYF.

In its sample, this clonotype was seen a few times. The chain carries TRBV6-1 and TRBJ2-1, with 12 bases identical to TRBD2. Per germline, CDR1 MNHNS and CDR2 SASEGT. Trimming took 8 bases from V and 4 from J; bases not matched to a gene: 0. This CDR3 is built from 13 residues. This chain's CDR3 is CASGTSGYNEQFF. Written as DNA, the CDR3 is TGTGCCAGCGGGACTAGCGGGTACAATGAGCAGTTCTTC.

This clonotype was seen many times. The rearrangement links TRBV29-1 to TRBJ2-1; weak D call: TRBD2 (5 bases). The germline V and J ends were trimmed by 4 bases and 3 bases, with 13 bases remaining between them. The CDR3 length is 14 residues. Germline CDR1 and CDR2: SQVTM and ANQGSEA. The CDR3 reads CSVAQRTFYNEQFF. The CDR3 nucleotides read TGCAGCGTTGCGCAGCGGACCTTCTACAATGAGCAGTTCTTC.